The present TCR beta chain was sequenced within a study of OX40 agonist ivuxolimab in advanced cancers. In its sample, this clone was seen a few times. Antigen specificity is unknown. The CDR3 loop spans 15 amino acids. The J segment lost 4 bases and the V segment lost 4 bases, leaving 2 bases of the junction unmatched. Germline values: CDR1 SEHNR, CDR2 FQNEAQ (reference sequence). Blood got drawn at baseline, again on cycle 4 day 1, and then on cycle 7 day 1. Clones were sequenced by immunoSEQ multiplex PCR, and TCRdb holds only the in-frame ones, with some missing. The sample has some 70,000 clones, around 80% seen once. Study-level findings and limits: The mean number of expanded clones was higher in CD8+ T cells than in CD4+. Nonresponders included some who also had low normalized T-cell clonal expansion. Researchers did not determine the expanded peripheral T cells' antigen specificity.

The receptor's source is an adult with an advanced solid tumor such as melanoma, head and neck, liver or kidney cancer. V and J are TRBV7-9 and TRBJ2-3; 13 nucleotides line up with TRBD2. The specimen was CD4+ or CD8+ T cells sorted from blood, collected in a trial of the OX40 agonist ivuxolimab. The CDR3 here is CASSSGLAGPDTQYF. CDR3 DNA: TGTGCCAGCAGCTCGGGACTAGCGGGGCCAGATACGCAGTATTTT.